This is a list of T cell receptor beta chains from one sample in a study of blood T cell repertoires in COVID-19. The repertoire was sequenced with immunoSEQ multiplex PCR; TCRdb's copy has only in-frame clones and lacks some. The data hold 140,000 to 150,000 clones, with around 90% observed a single time. The sample comprised PBMCs or T cells enriched from blood (not recorded which). Receptors were obtained from a woman aged 40 to 55 who had been exposed to COVID-19. Both conserved end residues are part of each CDR3. A D gene is named only where the DNA matches it firmly. Not all rows give a size; the values are once, few, many and, for expanded clones, a class.

TRBJ2-3 NA TRBV18 NA CASSPGGEITDTQYF TGTGCCAGCTCACCAGGGGGCGAAATAACAGATACGCAGTATTTT
TRBJ2-7 NA TRBV7-9 NA CASSLEETYEQYF TGTGCCAGCAGCTTAGAAGAGACCTACGAGCAGTACTTC
TRBJ1-4 NA TRBV7-9 NA CASSLNTGNVGEKLFF TGTGCCAGCAGCCTCAACACAGGGAATGTTGGTGAAAAACTGTTTTTT
TRBJ2-7 NA TRBV19 TRBD1 CASSITGGLLLGSYEQYF TGTGCCAGTAGTATAACAGGGGGCCTTCTACTAGGCTCCTACGAGCAGTACTTC
TRBJ2-2 NA TRBV7-2 NA CASSLAQNTGELFF TGTGCCAGCAGCTTAGCCCAGAACACCGGGGAGCTGTTTTTT
TRBJ1-2 NA TRBV16 NA CASSQSTGNYGYTF TGTGCCAGCAGCCAATCGACCGGGAACTATGGCTACACCTTC
TRBJ2-7 NA TRBV19 NA CASSWSGTYEQYF TGTGCCAGTAGTTGGAGTGGTACCTACGAGCAGTACTTC
TRBJ1-1 NA TRBV28 TRBD1 CASSIPGTGNTEAFF TGTGCCAGCAGCATCCCCGGGACAGGGAACACTGAAGCTTTCTTT
TRBJ2-1 few TRBV7-2 NA CASSLEAARNEQFF TGTGCCAGCAGCTTAGAGGCAGCGAGGAATGAGCAGTTCTTC
TRBJ1-1 NA TRBV5-1 TRBD1 CASSQGQGYTEAFF TGCGCCAGCAGCCAAGGACAGGGATACACTGAAGCTTTCTTT
TRBJ1-3 NA TRBV9 NA CASSVEAWEISSGNTIYF TGTGCCAGCAGCGTAGAAGCTTGGGAGATATCCTCTGGAAACACCATATATTTT
TRBJ1-6 NA TRBV7-9 NA CASSLSSYNSPLHF TGTGCCAGCAGCTTGAGCTCCTATAATTCACCCCTCCACTTT
TRBJ2-3 NA TRBV29-1 TRBD2 CSVDSGAGGTDTQYF TGCAGCGTTGATTCCGGGGCGGGAGGCACAGATACGCAGTATTTT
TRBJ2-7 NA TRBV29-1 NA CSVEVRTGTRSYEQYF TGCAGCGTTGAAGTAAGGACCGGGACTCGCTCCTACGAGCAGTACTTC
TRBJ2-7 NA TRBV9 NA CASSVLGDEQYF TGTGCCAGCAGCGTTTTAGGAGACGAGCAGTACTTC
TRBJ2-3 NA TRBV27 NA CASSLIGAPDTQYF TGTGCCAGCAGTTTAATAGGGGCTCCAGATACGCAGTATTTT
TRBJ1-1 NA TRBV6-2/TRBV6-3 TRBD1 CASSSWTGLNTEAFF TGTGCCAGCAGTAGCTGGACAGGGCTGAACACTGAAGCTTTCTTT
TRBJ2-3 NA TRBV5-1 NA CASSVSPGGKGDTQYF TGCGCCAGCAGTGTTTCCCCAGGGGGGAAAGGGGATACGCAGTATTTT
TRBJ2-1 large TRBV5-1 NA CASSSLTGKRSYNEQFF TGCGCCAGCAGCTCCTTAACAGGGAAAAGGTCCTACAATGAGCAGTTCTTC
TRBJ1-2 NA TRBV16 NA CASSQGSGYTF TGTGCCAGCAGCCAGGGGAGCGGCTACACCTTC
TRBJ1-2 NA TRBV10-3 NA CAISDVTGYGYTF TGTGCCATCAGTGACGTGACAGGCTATGGCTACACCTTC
TRBJ1-1 NA TRBV27 NA CASSSAGAGDTEAFF TGTGCCAGCAGCTCCGCAGGGGCGGGGGACACTGAAGCTTTCTTT
TRBJ1-5 NA TRBV6-1 NA CASSDRAVGNQPQHF TGTGCCAGCAGTGACAGGGCTGTCGGCAATCAGCCCCAGCATTTT
TRBJ1-5 once TRBV28 NA CASSFGVSGNQPQHF TGTGCCAGCAGTTTCGGGGTAAGTGGCAATCAGCCCCAGCATTTT
TRBJ2-1 NA TRBV5-4 NA CASSLSGNEQFF TGTGCCAGCAGCTTGTCCGGTAATGAGCAGTTCTTC
TRBJ1-1 NA TRBV6-5 TRBD1 CASFTTTGEMAFF TGTGCCAGCTTTACTACGACAGGGGAAATGGCTTTCTTT
TRBJ2-2 NA TRBV19 NA CASSISSSGELFF TGTGCCAGTAGTATATCCAGTTCCGGGGAGCTGTTTTTT
TRBJ2-3 NA TRBV5-1 TRBD1 CASSWGTGRRDTQYF TGCGCCAGCAGCTGGGGGACAGGGCGCCGAGATACGCAGTATTTT
TRBJ2-7 NA TRBV12-3/TRBV12-4 TRBD2 CASSWGGNYEQYF TGTGCCAGCAGTTGGGGGGGGAACTACGAGCAGTACTTC
TRBJ1-2 NA TRBV12-3/TRBV12-4 NA CASTLSMDYGYTF TGTGCCAGCACCCTTAGCATGGACTATGGCTACACCTTC
TRBJ2-7 once TRBV2 TRBD1 CASSGQGVYEQYF TGTGCCAGCAGCGGACAGGGAGTTTACGAGCAGTACTTC
TRBJ2-7 NA TRBV28 NA CASSPRWAFYEQYF TGTGCCAGCAGTCCGCGTTGGGCATTCTACGAGCAGTACTTC
TRBJ1-1 NA TRBV19 NA CASGVALNTEAFF TGTGCCAGTGGAGTGGCCCTCAACACTGAAGCTTTCTTT
TRBJ1-6 NA TRBV19 NA CASSIAGSSYNSPLHF TGTGCCAGTAGTATAGCTGGCTCCTCCTATAATTCACCCCTCCACTTT
TRBJ2-1 NA TRBV7-2 TRBD2 CASNPRGSGFSYNEQFF TGTGCCAGCAACCCAAGGGGTAGCGGGTTCTCCTACAATGAGCAGTTCTTC
TRBJ1-4 NA TRBV5-4 TRBD1 CASSLGGTGGEKLFF TGTGCCAGCAGCCTGGGAGGGACAGGTGGCGAAAAACTGTTTTTT
TRBJ1-1 few TRBV10-2 NA CATSKRAGNTEAFF TGCGCCACCAGCAAGAGGGCAGGGAACACTGAAGCTTTCTTT
TRBJ1-4 few TRBV4-3 NA CASSQDPWAANEKLFF TGCGCCAGCAGCCAAGATCCTTGGGCAGCTAATGAAAAACTGTTTTTT
TRBJ1-2 NA TRBV7-2 TRBD1 CASSPSPGQGLGYTF TGTGCCAGCAGCCCCAGCCCCGGACAGGGTTTGGGCTACACCTTC
TRBJ1-3 once TRBV3-1/TRBV3-2 NA CASSLSDRYIGNTIYF TGTGCCAGCAGCCTGAGCGACAGGTACATTGGAAACACCATATATTTT
TRBJ1-6 NA TRBV5-1 NA CASSLWVQGPSALHF TGCGCCAGCAGCTTGTGGGTCCAGGGTCCGTCGGCCCTCCACTTT
TRBJ2-1 NA TRBV28 TRBD2 CAATGGSSYNEQFF TGTGCCGCAACGGGGGGGAGCTCCTACAATGAGCAGTTCTTC
TRBJ2-1 NA TRBV11-3 NA CASSGTQWSEQFF TGTGCCAGCAGCGGCACGCAATGGAGTGAGCAGTTCTTC
TRBJ2-3 NA TRBV29-1 NA CSVEWGDGTDTQYF TGCAGCGTTGAGTGGGGGGACGGGACAGATACGCAGTATTTT
TRBJ2-1 NA TRBV7-6 NA CASSLGRDEQFF TGTGCCAGCAGCTTGGGCAGGGATGAGCAGTTCTTC
TRBJ1-5 few TRBV19 NA CASHRDYNQPQHF TGTGCCAGCCACAGGGATTACAATCAGCCCCAGCATTTT
TRBJ1-4 NA TRBV7-6 TRBD1 CASSLGPPGGNEKLFF TGTGCCAGCAGCTTAGGTCCCCCAGGGGGTAATGAAAAACTGTTTTTT